This T cell receptor beta chain was recorded in a study of B cell selection in AIRE deficiency. The study, taken as a whole, reports: Shared Treg sequences had shorter CDR3s, biased toward rearrangements with few non-templated insertions.

The CDR3 spans 12 residues. The germline gives CDR1 SQVTM, CDR2 ANQGSEA. The V and J ends lost 8 bases and 5 bases, in that order; junction bases with no gene match: 6. Profiling relied on immunoSEQ multiplex PCR, and the TCRdb table lists in-frame clones only, not all of them. The profile shows 20,000 or so clones, about 90% of them singletons. Regarding this clone: Antigen unknown.

Regulatory T cells were sorted as CD4+CD25hiCD127low/negative cells. The rearrangement links TRBV29-1 to TRBJ1-5; 7 bases line up with TRBD1. The sequencing sample was made of CD4+CD25+ Tregs sorted from PBMCs. This TCR was sampled from a human donor in good health. The CDR3 reads CSTRQGDQPQHF. The CDR3 DNA sequence: TGCAGCACAAGACAGGGCGATCAGCCCCAGCATTTT.